Listed below are T cell receptor beta chains from one sample, sequenced in a study of T cell responses to AZD1222 COVID-19 vaccine. Libraries were prepared by immunoSEQ multiplex PCR; TCRdb keeps only in-frame clonotypes and omits some of them. The repertoire has over 130,000 clones, 80% to 95% of them found once; the top ten carry 3% to 4%. This specimen consisted of peripheral blood, obtained 28 days after the second AZD1222 dose. Receptor source: an adult who received the AZD1222 COVID-19 vaccine. Both conserved end residues are part of each CDR3. A D gene is named only where the DNA matches it firmly. Clone size is shown for a subset of rows, as once, few, many or a class of expanded clone.

once	TRBD2	TRBJ2-7	TRBV27	CASISRRASGIYEQYF	TGTGCCAGCATTTCAAGGCGGGCTAGCGGGATCTACGAGCAGTACTTC
.	TRBD2	TRBJ2-1	TRBV24-1	CATRDSGRADEQFF	TGTGCCACCAGAGACAGCGGGAGGGCCGATGAGCAGTTCTTC
.	TRBD2	TRBJ2-7	TRBV29-1	CSAMTSGRIYEQYF	TGCAGCGCTATGACTAGCGGGAGAATCTACGAGCAGTACTTC
.	TRBD1	TRBJ2-1	TRBV7-9	CASSHRDRVMNEQFF	TGTGCCAGCAGCCACCGGGACAGGGTAATGAATGAGCAGTTCTTC
.	.	TRBJ1-1	TRBV4-1	CASSQDDRLRTEAFF	TGCGCCAGCAGCCAAGACGACAGGTTAAGAACTGAAGCTTTCTTT
.	TRBD2	TRBJ2-7	TRBV4-1	CASSQGTSGRYEQYF	TGCGCCAGCAGCCAAGGGACTAGCGGGAGGTACGAGCAGTACTTC
many	.	TRBJ2-2	TRBV29-1	CSVEDPGEGVSGELFF	TGCAGCGTTGAAGATCCGGGAGAGGGAGTATCCGGGGAGCTGTTTTTT
once	.	TRBJ2-5	TRBV28	CASGRYSGFGETQYF	TGTGCCAGCGGACGATATTCGGGGTTCGGCGAGACCCAGTACTTC
.	TRBD2	TRBJ2-1	TRBV7-9	CASSLLAASSYNEQFF	TGTGCCAGCAGCTTACTAGCGGCCAGCTCCTACAATGAGCAGTTCTTC
.	.	TRBJ2-3	TRBV7-8	CASRYGPGLSTDTQYF	TGTGCCAGCAGATATGGACCGGGACTGAGCACAGATACGCAGTATTTT
.	.	TRBJ2-2	TRBV6-5	CASSYYDGSNTGELFF	TGTGCCAGCAGTTACTATGACGGGTCGAACACCGGGGAGCTGTTTTTT
.	TRBD1	TRBJ1-1	TRBV19	CASLELTGPPTAFF	TGTGCCAGTTTAGAATTGACAGGGCCCCCGACAGCTTTCTTT
.	.	TRBJ1-4	TRBV11-2	CASSLGVDKDEKLFF	TGTGCCAGCAGCTTAGGCGTTGACAAGGATGAAAAACTGTTTTTT
.	.	TRBJ2-7	TRBV27	CASSLSKEGPVYEQYF	TGTGCCAGCAGTTTATCAAAAGAAGGGCCGGTCTACGAGCAGTACTTC
.	.	TRBJ2-7	TRBV7-9	CASSLSGDPGWQYF	TGTGCCAGCTCCCTCAGCGGAGACCCAGGTTGGCAGTACTTC
.	TRBD1	TRBJ1-3	TRBV5-1	CASSPGQGSSGNTIYF	TGCGCCAGCAGCCCAGGACAGGGGAGCTCTGGAAACACCATATATTTT
.	.	TRBJ2-1	TRBV9	CASSVPQDHFYNEQFF	TGTGCCAGCAGCGTCCCACAGGACCACTTCTACAATGAGCAGTTCTTC
.	.	TRBJ2-7	TRBV24-1	CATSDRDSALAYEQYF	TGTGCCACCAGTGACCGCGACAGCGCCCTGGCCTACGAGCAGTACTTC
.	.	TRBJ2-7	TRBV18	CASSPRAQGIHYEQYF	TGTGCCAGCTCACCAAGGGCACAGGGAATACACTACGAGCAGTACTTC
.	.	TRBJ2-3	TRBV7-2	CAIGDTQYF	TGTGCCATTGGGGATACGCAGTATTTT
once	TRBD1	TRBJ1-2	TRBV28	CASSPPGQGNPHTF	TGTGCCAGCAGTCCGCCGGGACAGGGGAATCCCCACACCTTC
.	.	TRBJ1-4	TRBV7-9	CASSGRALATNEKLFF	TGTGCCAGCAGCGGCCGGGCCCTGGCGACTAATGAAAAACTGTTTTTT
once	TRBD2	TRBJ2-7	TRBV4-3	CASSQDSGGREQYF	TGCGCCAGCAGCCAAGATTCGGGAGGTCGCGAGCAGTACTTC
.	.	TRBJ1-2	TRBV7-8	CASSVGRTGYTF	TGTGCCAGCAGCGTAGGGAGAACGGGCTACACCTTC
.	TRBD2	TRBJ2-7	TRBV28	CASSLPTSGRSEQYF	TGTGCCAGCAGTTTACCGACTAGCGGGAGATCCGAGCAGTACTTC
.	.	TRBJ1-1	TRBV24-1	CATSDSLNPEAFF	TGTGCCACCAGTGATTCTTTAAACCCGGAAGCTTTCTTT
.	.	TRBJ1-2	TRBV4-1	CASSQDQGTTLIYGYTF	TGCGCCAGCAGCCAAGATCAGGGGACCACCCTTATTTATGGCTACACCTTC
.	TRBD1	TRBJ2-7	TRBV6-5	CASSYGRTGGAYEQYF	TGTGCCAGCAGTTACGGGCGGACAGGGGGGGCCTACGAGCAGTACTTC
once	TRBD2	TRBJ2-7	TRBV27	CASRRLAAYEQYF	TGTGCCAGCAGACGACTAGCGGCCTACGAGCAGTACTTC
.	.	TRBJ2-7	TRBV29-1	CSDPLLQESYEQYF	TGCAGCGACCCCCTCTTACAGGAGTCCTACGAGCAGTACTTC
.	TRBD1	TRBJ1-5	TRBV7-6	CASSLGPRGSSNQPQHF	TGTGCCAGCAGCTTAGGTCCCAGGGGGAGTAGCAATCAGCCCCAGCATTTT
.	.	TRBJ2-7	TRBV7-2	CASSLSRQQDEQYF	TGTGCCAGCAGCTTATCGCGGCAACAAGACGAGCAGTACTTC
.	.	TRBJ2-1	TRBV29-1	CSGESSRNEQFF	TGCAGCGGGGAAAGTAGTCGCAATGAGCAGTTCTTC
once	.	TRBJ1-2	TRBV4-1	CASEGYGYTF	TGCGCCAGCGAGGGCTATGGCTACACCTTC
.	.	TRBJ1-6	TRBV19	CASSIVFDTGATNSPLHF	TGTGCCAGTAGTATAGTCTTCGACACGGGGGCGACAAATTCACCCCTCCACTTT
.	TRBD1	TRBJ2-2	TRBV28	CASSLGQGVDNTGELFF	TGTGCCAGCAGTTTAGGACAGGGGGTTGACAACACCGGGGAGCTGTTTTTT
.	.	TRBJ2-5	TRBV5-4	CASSSQGAETQYF	TGTGCCAGCAGCTCACAGGGTGCAGAGACCCAGTACTTC
.	.	TRBJ1-2	TRBV29-1	CSVSEDSYGYTF	TGCAGCGTTTCCGAGGACAGCTATGGCTACACCTTC
.	.	TRBJ1-4	TRBV7-9	CASSLGSEKLFF	TGTGCCAGCAGCTTGGGATCTGAAAAACTGTTTTTT
.	.	TRBJ2-7	TRBV30	CAWSLGQGEQYF	TGTGCCTGGAGTTTGGGACAAGGAGAGCAGTACTTC
.	TRBD1	TRBJ1-1	TRBV18	CASSPNLDRGNTEAFF	TGTGCCAGCTCACCGAACCTTGACAGGGGGAACACTGAAGCTTTCTTT
.	.	TRBJ1-3	TRBV19	CASSRGSGNTIYF	TGTGCCAGTAGTAGGGGTTCTGGAAACACCATATATTTT
.	.	TRBJ2-3	TRBV6-2/TRBV6-3	CASSYMRGTDTQYF	TGTGCCAGCAGTTACATGCGGGGTACAGATACGCAGTATTTT
.	TRBD2	TRBJ2-7	TRBV6-1	CASSELTSVYEQYF	TGTGCCAGCAGTGAACTGACTAGCGTTTACGAGCAGTACTTC
.	.	TRBJ1-2	TRBV5-1	CASSSGQNYGYTF	TGCGCCAGCAGCAGCGGACAGAACTATGGCTACACCTTC
once	.	TRBJ2-3	TRBV4-3	CASSQDPGITDTQYF	TGCGCCAGCAGCCAAGATCCGGGAATCACAGATACGCAGTATTTT
.	.	TRBJ2-1	TRBV5-1	CASSREQDRSRYNEQFF	TGCGCCAGCAGCCGAGAGCAGGACCGATCCAGATACAATGAGCAGTTCTTC
.	.	TRBJ2-7	TRBV11-3	CASSLIATGYEQYF	TGTGCCAGCAGCTTAATCGCCACTGGTTACGAGCAGTACTTC
.	TRBD2	TRBJ2-1	TRBV24-1	CATSDWLAGDSYNEQFF	TGTGCCACCAGTGATTGGTTAGCGGGAGATTCCTACAATGAGCAGTTCTTC
.	.	TRBJ2-2	TRBV7-3	CASSLNRVEGGELFF	TGTGCCAGCAGCTTAAACAGGGTGGAAGGCGGGGAGCTGTTTTTT
.	TRBD2	TRBJ2-7	TRBV27	CASSWTSGTYEQYF	TGTGCCAGCAGTTGGACTAGCGGGACCTACGAGCAGTACTTC
.	TRBD2	TRBJ2-7	TRBV4-1	CASSQDGRASGAGEQYF	TGCGCCAGCAGCCAAGATGGAAGGGCTAGCGGCGCGGGGGAGCAGTACTTC
.	TRBD1	TRBJ2-7	TRBV3-1/TRBV3-2	CASSQVQGNEQYF	TGTGCCAGCAGCCAAGTACAGGGGAACGAGCAGTACTTC
once	TRBD1	TRBJ2-2	TRBV27	CASSQKSVSWTGIVSGELFF	TGTGCCAGCAGTCAAAAATCGGTTTCGTGGACAGGAATCGTGTCCGGGGAGCTGTTTTTT
.	TRBD2	TRBJ2-3	TRBV5-1	CASSLGLAGEVDTQYF	TGCGCCAGCAGCTTGGGACTAGCGGGAGAAGTGGATACGCAGTATTTT
.	TRBD1	TRBJ1-1	TRBV10-3	CAISESDRVGEAFF	TGTGCCATCAGTGAGTCTGACAGGGTGGGTGAAGCTTTCTTT
.	.	TRBJ2-7	TRBV28	CASSFRPRSAEQYF	TGTGCCAGCAGTTTCCGTCCAAGGTCGGCCGAGCAGTACTTC
once	.	TRBJ1-5	TRBV12-3/TRBV12-4	CASRLTGNQPQHF	TGTGCCAGCAGGCTTACAGGCAATCAGCCCCAGCATTTT
few	.	TRBJ1-5	TRBV4-1	CASSQARVNQPQHF	TGCGCCAGCAGCCAAGCCAGGGTCAATCAGCCCCAGCATTTT
.	TRBD1	TRBJ1-1	TRBV7-7	CASSLEGTATVATEAFF	TGTGCCAGCAGCTTAGAGGGGACAGCCACCGTGGCCACTGAAGCTTTCTTT